This TCR beta chain was obtained from a study of T cell repertoires in cytomegalovirus infection. The CDR3 extends over 13 amino acids. From germline, CDR1 is SGHTA and CDR2 FQGNSA. The V and J ends lost 2 bases and 8 bases respectively, with 12 bases between them. TCRdb re-derived calls from the reads in MiXCR, one entry per CDR3 protein. The table lists around 210,000 distinct CDR3 sequences, about 7% of them singletons, with about 6.3% in the top ten. Whole-study results and caveats: The ex vivo response was dominated by HLA-C-restricted CMV-specific TCR beta clonotypes.

This clonotype was seen many times. Its antigen is as yet unknown. The sequencing input was PBMCs. The chain is built from TRBV7-2 and TRBJ1-1; D is possibly TRBD1 (5 bases). The receptor was derived from a human donor in good health (CMV status not recorded). Some clones in this sample may be carry-over from other donors' samples. The chain's CDR3 is CASSLWGGSEAFF. For the CDR3, the DNA is TGTGCCAGCAGCTTATGGGGGGGGAGCGAAGCTTTCTTT.